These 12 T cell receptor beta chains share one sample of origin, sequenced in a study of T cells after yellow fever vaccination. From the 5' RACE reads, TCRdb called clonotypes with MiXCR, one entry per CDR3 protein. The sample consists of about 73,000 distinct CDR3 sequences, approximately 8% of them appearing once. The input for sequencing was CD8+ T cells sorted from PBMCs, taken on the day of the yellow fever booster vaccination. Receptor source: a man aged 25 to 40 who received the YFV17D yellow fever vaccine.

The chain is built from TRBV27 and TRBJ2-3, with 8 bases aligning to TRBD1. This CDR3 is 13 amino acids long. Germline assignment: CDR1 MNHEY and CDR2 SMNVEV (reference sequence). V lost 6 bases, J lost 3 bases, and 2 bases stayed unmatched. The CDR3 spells CASRQGVTDTQYF. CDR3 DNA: TGTGCCAGCAGACAGGGGGTGACAGATACGCAGTATTTT.

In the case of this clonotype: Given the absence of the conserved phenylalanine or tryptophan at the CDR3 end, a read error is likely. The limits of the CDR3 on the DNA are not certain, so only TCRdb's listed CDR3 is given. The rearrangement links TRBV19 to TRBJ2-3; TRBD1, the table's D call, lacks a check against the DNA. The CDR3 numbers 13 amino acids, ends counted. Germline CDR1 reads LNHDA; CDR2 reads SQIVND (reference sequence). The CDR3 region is CASSPSGRGPSNL.

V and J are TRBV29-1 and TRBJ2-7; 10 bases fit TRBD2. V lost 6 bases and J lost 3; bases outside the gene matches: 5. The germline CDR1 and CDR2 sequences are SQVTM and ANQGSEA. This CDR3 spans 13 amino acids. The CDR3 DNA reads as TGCAGCGTAGGGACTAGCGTGATCTACGAGCAGTACTTC. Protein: CSVGTSVIYEQYF.

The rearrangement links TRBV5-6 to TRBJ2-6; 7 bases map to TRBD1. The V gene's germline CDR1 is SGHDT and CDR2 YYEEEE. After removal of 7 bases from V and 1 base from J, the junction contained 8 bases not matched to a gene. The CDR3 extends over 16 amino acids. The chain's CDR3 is CASAGTVISGANVLTF. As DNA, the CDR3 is TGTGCCAGCGCCGGGACAGTTATATCTGGGGCCAACGTCCTGACTTTC.

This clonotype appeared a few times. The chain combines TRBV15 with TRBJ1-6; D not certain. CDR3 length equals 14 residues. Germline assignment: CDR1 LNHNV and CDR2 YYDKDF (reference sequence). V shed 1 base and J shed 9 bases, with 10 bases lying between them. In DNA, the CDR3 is TGTGCCACCAGCAGAGGACATGCGAGTTCACCCCTCCACTTT. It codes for CATSRGHASSPLHF.

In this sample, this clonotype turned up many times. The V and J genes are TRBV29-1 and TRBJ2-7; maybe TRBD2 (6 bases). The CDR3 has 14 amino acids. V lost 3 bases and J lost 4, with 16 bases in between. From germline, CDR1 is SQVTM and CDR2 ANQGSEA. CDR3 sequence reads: CSVDGGGTRYEQYF. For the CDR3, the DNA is TGCAGCGTTGACGGAGGCGGGACCCGATACGAGCAGTACTTC.

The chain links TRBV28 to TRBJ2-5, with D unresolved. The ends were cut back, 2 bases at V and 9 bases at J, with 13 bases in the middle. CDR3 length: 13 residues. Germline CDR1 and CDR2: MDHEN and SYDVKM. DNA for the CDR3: TGTGCCAGCAGTTTAGGGCCCGGTACGGCCCAGTACTTC. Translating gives CASSLGPGTAQYF. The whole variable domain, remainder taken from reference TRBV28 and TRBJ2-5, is DVKVTQSSRYLVKRTGEKVFLECVQDMDHENMFWYRQDPGLGLRLIYFSYDVKMKEKGDIPEGYSVSREKKERFSLILESASTNQTSMYLCASSLGPGTAQYFGPGTRLLVL.

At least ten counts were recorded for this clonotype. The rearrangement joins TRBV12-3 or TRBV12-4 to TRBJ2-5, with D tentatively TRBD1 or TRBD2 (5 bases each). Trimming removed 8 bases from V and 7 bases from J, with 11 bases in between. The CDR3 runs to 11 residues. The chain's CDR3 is CASGDLGTQYF. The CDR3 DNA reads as TGTGCCAGCGGGGACCTAGGGACCCAGTACTTC.

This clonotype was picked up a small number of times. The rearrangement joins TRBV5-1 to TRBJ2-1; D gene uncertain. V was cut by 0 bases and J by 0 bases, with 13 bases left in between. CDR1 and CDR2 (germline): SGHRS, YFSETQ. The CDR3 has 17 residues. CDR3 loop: CASSLEFVLPSYNEQFF. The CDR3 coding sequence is TGCGCCAGCAGCTTGGAGTTTGTGCTCCCCTCCTACAATGAGCAGTTCTTC.

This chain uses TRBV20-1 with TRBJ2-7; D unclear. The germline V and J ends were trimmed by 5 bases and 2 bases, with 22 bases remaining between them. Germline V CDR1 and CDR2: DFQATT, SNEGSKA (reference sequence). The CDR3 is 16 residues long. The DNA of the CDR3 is TGCAGTGCTTGGACCGTCGGCTCTTCCACCGCCTACGAGCAGTACTTC. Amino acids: CSAWTVGSSTAYEQYF.

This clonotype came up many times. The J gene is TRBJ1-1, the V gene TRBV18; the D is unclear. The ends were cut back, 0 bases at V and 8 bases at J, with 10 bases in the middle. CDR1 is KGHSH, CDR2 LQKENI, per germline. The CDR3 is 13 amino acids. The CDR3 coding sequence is TGTGCCAGCTCACCACCGGCAGATTCCGAAGCTTTCTTT. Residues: CASSPPADSEAFF.

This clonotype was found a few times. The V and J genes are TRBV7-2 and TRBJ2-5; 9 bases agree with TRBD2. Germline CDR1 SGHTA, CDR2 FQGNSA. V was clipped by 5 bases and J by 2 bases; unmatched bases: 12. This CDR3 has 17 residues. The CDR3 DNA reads TGTGCCAGCAGCCAAGGAGGGTTAGCGGGAGTTCAAGAGACCCAGTACTTC. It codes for CASSQGGLAGVQETQYF.